One and the same sample provided the 5 T cell receptor beta chains below, sequenced in a study of blood T cells in healthy people across ages. Using a J-beta primer mix together with a sample-barcoded 5' primer, a second PCR was run for roughly 7 to 11 cycles. TCRdb fed the 5' RACE reads into MiXCR, producing one record per CDR3 protein. Of 700,000 or so distinct CDR3 sequences in the sample, over 20% were seen once. Sequenced material: blood. The receptors were sampled from a man aged 70-80 years in good health.

The chain couples TRBV18 to TRBJ2-3; 14 bases align to TRBD2. CDR1 and CDR2 (germline): KGHSH, LQKENI. The CDR3 has 17 residues. Trimming took 3 bases from V and 6 from J; bases not matched to a gene: 8. This chain's CDR3 is CASSPGLAGAQGDTQYF. The CDR3 DNA follows: TGTGCCAGCTCACCGGGACTAGCGGGGGCCCAAGGGGATACGCAGTATTTT.

The V and J genes are TRBV3-1 and TRBJ2-7; D is unresolved. V lost 0 bases, J lost 4 bases, and 16 bases lay in between. Per germline, CDR1 LGHDT and CDR2 YNNKEL (reference sequence). The length of the CDR3 is 16 residues. The CDR3 loop is CASSQDLVGLGYEQYF. DNA of the CDR3: TGTGCCAGCAGCCAAGATCTTGTGGGGTTAGGATACGAGCAGTACTTC.

The chain has TRBV28 and TRBJ1-2; TRBD1 matches at 7 bases. The CDR3 runs 15 residues. In germline, CDR1 is MDHEN, CDR2 SYDVKM. The trim removed 7 bases at V and 5 bases at J, leaving 13 bases unmatched. The CDR3 nucleotides are TGTGCCAGCACAACCGACATAAGGGGGCTGTATGGCTACACCTTC. Translated: CASTTDIRGLYGYTF.

This chain joins TRBV20-1 and TRBJ2-4; TRBD1 agrees at 9 bases. Per the germline V gene, CDR1 is DFQATT and CDR2 is SNEGSKA (reference sequence). The junction had 5 bases not matched to a gene; V was cut back by 5 bases and J by 9 bases. This CDR3 is built from 12 residues. CDR3 bases: TGCAGTGCTCAGACAGGGGGGGGCATTCAGTACTTC. It yields the protein CSAQTGGGIQYF.

This clonotype has only a few counts. The genes are TRBV18 and TRBJ1-5, with a possible D match to TRBD1 (5 bases). Trimming left V 3 bases short and J 7 bases short, with 13 bases between. CDR3 length equals 14 residues. Germline-derived CDR1 and CDR2 are KGHSH and LQKENI. CDR3 in amino acids: CASSPEGRGQPQHF. CDR3 DNA sequence: TGTGCCAGCTCACCGGAGGGGCGAGGGCAGCCCCAGCATTTT. Using reference TRBV18 and TRBJ1-5 for the parts outside the CDR3, the full variable domain is NAGVMQNPRHLVRRRGQEARLRCSPMKGHSHVYWYRQLPEEGLKFMVYLQKENIIDESGMPKERFSAEFPKEGPSILRIQQVVRGDSAAYFCASSPEGRGQPQHFGDGTRLSIL.